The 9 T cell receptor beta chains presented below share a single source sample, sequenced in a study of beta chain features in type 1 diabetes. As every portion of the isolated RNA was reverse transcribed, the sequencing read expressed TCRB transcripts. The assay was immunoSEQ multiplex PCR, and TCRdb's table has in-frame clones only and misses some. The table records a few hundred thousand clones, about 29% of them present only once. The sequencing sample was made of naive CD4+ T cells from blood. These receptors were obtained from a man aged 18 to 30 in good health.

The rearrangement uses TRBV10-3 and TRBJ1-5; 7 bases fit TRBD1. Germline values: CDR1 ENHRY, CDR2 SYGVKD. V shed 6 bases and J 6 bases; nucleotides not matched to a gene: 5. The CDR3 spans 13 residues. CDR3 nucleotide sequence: TGTGCCATCAGAGAAGACAGGGTTCAGCCCCAGCATTTT. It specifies CAIREDRVQPQHF.

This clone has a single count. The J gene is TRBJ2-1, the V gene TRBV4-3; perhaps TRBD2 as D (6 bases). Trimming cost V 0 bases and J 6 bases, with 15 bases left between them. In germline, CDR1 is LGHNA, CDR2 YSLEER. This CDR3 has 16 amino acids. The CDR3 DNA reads TGCGCCAGCAGCCAAGATTGGGGACTTACCTTCAATGAGCAGTTCTTC. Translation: CASSQDWGLTFNEQFF.

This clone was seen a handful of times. The CDR3, as DNA: TGCAGCGTGGAGGTTCAGGGGAATGAAAAACTGTTTTTT. It encodes CSVEVQGNEKLFF. The chain has TRBV29-1 and TRBJ1-4; tentatively, D is TRBD1 (6 bases). CDR3 length: 13 residues. The germline CDR1 and CDR2 sequences are SQVTM and ANQGSEA. The V end was cut by 6 bases, the J end by 5 bases, with 13 bases between. The full variable domain, its missing parts supplied by reference TRBV29-1 and TRBJ1-4, is SAVISQKPSRDICQRGTSLTIQCQVDSQVTMMFWYRQQPGQSLTLIATANQGSEATYESGFVIDKFPISRPNLTFSTLTVSNMSPEDSSIYLCSVEVQGNEKLFFGSGTQLSVL.

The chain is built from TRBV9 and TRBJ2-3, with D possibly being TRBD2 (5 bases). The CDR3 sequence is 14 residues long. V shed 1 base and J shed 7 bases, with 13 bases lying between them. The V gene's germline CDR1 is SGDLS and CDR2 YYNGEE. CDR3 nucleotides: TGTGCCAGCAGCGTAAGAGGGCACACGTATACGCAGTATTTT. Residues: CASSVRGHTYTQYF.

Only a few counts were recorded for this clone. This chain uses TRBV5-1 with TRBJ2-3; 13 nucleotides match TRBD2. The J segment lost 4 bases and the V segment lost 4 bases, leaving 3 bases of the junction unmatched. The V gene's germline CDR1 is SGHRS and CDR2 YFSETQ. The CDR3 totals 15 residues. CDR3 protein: CASSTGLAGADTQYF. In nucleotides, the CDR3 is TGCGCCAGCAGCACCGGACTAGCGGGAGCAGATACGCAGTATTTT.

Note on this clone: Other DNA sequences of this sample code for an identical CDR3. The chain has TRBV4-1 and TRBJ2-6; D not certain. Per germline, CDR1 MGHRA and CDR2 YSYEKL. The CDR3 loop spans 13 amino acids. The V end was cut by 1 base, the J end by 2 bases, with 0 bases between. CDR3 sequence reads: CASSQAGANVLTF. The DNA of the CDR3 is TGCGCCAGCAGCCAAGCTGGGGCCAACGTCCTGACTTTC.

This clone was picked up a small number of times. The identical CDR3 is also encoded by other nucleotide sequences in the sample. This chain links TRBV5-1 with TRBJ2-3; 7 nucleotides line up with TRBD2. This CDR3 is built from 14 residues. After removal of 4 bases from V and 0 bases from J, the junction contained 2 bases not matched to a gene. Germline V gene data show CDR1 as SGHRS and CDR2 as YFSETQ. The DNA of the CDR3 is TGCGCCAGCAGCCCTAGCGGTAGCACAGATACGCAGTATTTT. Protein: CASSPSGSTDTQYF.

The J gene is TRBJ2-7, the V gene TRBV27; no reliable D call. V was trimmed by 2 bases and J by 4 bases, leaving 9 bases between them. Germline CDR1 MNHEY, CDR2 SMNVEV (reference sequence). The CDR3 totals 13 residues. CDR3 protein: CASSLQVHYEQYF. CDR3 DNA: TGTGCCAGCAGTTTACAGGTACATTACGAGCAGTACTTC.

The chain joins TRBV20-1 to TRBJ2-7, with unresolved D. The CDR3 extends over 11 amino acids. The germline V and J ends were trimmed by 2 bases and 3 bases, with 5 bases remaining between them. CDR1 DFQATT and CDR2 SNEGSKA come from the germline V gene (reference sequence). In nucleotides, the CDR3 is TGCAGTGCTAGACTAATCTACGAGCAGTACTTC. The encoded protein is CSARLIYEQYF.